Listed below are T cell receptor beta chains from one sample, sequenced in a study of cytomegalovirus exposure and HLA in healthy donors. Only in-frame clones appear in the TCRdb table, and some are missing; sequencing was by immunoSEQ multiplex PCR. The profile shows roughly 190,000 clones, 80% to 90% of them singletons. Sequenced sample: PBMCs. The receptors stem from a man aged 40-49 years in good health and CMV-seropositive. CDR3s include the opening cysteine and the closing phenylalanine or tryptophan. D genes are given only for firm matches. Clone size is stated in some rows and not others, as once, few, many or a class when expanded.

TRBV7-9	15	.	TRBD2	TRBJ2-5	TGTGCCAGCAGCTTCTGGCGGGAGCCCCAAGAGACCCAGTACTTC	CASSFWREPQETQYF
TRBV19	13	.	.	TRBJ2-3	TGTGCCAGTAGTATAGTCCCCGTGGATACGCAGTATTTT	CASSIVPVDTQYF
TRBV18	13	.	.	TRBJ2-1	TGTGCCAGCTCACTAGACAGGGAGGATGAGCAGTTCTTC	CASSLDREDEQFF
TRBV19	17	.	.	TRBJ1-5	TGTGCCAGTAGTATGGAGGGTTGGGCAGGGAGCAATCAGCCCCAGCATTTT	CASSMEGWAGSNQPQHF
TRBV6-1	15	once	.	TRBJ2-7	TGTGCCAGCAGTACTCGAGACAGAGACTCCTACGAGCAGTACTTC	CASSTRDRDSYEQYF
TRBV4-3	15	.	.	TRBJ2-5	TGCGCCAGCAGCCGAGACGCCGACTCGATGAGTGAGCAGTACTTC	CASSRDADSMSEQYF
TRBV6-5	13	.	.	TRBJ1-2	TGTGCCAGCAGGGCTACTACTAACTATGGCTACACCTTC	CASRATTNYGYTF
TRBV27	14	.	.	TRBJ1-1	TGTGCCAGCAGTTTAAATGGGCAGAACACTGAAGCTTTCTTT	CASSLNGQNTEAFF
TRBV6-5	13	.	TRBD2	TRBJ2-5	TGTGCCAGCAGGGGCGGGAGTTTTGAGACCCAGTACTTC	CASRGGSFETQYF
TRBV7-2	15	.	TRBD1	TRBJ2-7	TGTGCCAGCAAGCACGAACAGGGGAGCTCCTACGAGCAGTACTTC	CASKHEQGSSYEQYF
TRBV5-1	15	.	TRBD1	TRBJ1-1	TGCGCCAGCAGCACGGGACAGGGGGCGGATACTGAAGCTTTCTTT	CASSTGQGADTEAFF
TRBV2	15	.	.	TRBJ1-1	TGTGCCAGCAGGGGGCCACGCGACCTGAACACTGAAGCTTTCTTT	CASRGPRDLNTEAFF
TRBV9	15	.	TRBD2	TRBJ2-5	TGTGCCAGCAGCCCCCACCGGGGGGGGGCAGAGACCCAGTACTTC	CASSPHRGGAETQYF
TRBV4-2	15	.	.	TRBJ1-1	TGTGCCAGCAGCCAAGAGGGGCAGGGGAACACTGAAGCTTTCTTT	CASSQEGQGNTEAFF
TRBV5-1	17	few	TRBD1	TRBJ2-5	TGCGCCAGCAGCTCTCGAACCGACAGGGGTCGATGGGAGACCCAGTACTTC	CASSSRTDRGRWETQYF
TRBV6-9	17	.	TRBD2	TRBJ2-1	TGTGCCAGCAGCTCGGTTGGGACTAGCGGGAGGGACAATGAGCAGTTCTTC	CASSSVGTSGRDNEQFF
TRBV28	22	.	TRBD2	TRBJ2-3	TGTGCCAGCAGTTTTCCCCCCCCCTCAGGGTTTGTGGGAGGGGTAGGTGCAGATACGCAGTATTTT	CASSFPPPSGFVGGVGADTQYF
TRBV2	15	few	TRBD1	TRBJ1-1	TGTGCCAGCAGCAACAGGGGCGCGGGGGGCACTGAAGCTTTCTTT	CASSNRGAGGTEAFF
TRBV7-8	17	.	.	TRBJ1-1	TGTGCCAGCAGCTTAGGGGTAGGAGGAGGGTCGAACACTGAAGCTTTCTTT	CASSLGVGGGSNTEAFF
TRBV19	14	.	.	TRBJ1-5	TGTGCCAGTAGAGTGGCAGGGGAAGGTCAGCCCCAGCATTTT	CASRVAGEGQPQHF
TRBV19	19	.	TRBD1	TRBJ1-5	TGTGCCAGTAGTATGTGGGTGCCTACATTGTCGACAGGGGTAAAGCCCCAGCATTTT	CASSMWVPTLSTGVKPQHF
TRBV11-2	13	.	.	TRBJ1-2	TGTGCCAGCAGCTTAGACAGGGGATATGGCTACACCTTC	CASSLDRGYGYTF
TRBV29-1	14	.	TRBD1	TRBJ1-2	TGCAGCGTTGACCCGACAGGGGGCGCTTCCGGCTACACCTTC	CSVDPTGGASGYTF
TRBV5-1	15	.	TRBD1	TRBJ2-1	TGCGCCAGCAGCTTGGCGGGGACAGTAGCTAATGAGCAGTTCTTC	CASSLAGTVANEQFF
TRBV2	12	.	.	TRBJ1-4	TGTGCCAGCCGTAACAGGGTAGAAAAACTGTTTTTT	CASRNRVEKLFF
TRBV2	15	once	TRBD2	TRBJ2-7	TGTGCCAGCAGGTACCTGGCTAGCGGCTCCTACGAGCAGTACTTC	CASRYLASGSYEQYF
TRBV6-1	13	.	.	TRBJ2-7	TGTGCCAGCAGCAGGACTGAATCCTACGAGCAGTACTTC	CASSRTESYEQYF
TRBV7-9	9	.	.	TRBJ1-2	TGTGCCAGCATAACCAGGGTCACCTTC	CASITRVTF
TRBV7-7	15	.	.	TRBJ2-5	TGTGCTAGCAGCTTAGCCGGGGTCTCCCAAGAGACCCAGTACTTC	CASSLAGVSQETQYF
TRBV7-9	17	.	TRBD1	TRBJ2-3	TGTGCCAGCAGCCCGCGGACAGGACCTATTCGCACAGATACGCAGTATTTT	CASSPRTGPIRTDTQYF
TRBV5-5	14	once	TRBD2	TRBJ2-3	TGTGCCAGCAGCTTGACTAGCGCTCCAGATACGCAGTATTTT	CASSLTSAPDTQYF
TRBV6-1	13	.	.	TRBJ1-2	TGTGCCAGCAGTGAAGTGGCGGTCTATGGCTACACCTTC	CASSEVAVYGYTF
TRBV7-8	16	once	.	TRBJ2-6	TGTGCCAGCAGCTTAGGTTCGGAGCTTGGGGCCAACGTCCTGACTTTC	CASSLGSELGANVLTF
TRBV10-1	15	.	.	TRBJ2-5	TGCGCCAGCAGTGAGTCGACACAGACCCAAGAGACCCAGTACTTC	CASSESTQTQETQYF
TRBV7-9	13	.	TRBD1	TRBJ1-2	TGTGCCAGCAGCATGGGACAGGGCGATGGCTACACCTTC	CASSMGQGDGYTF
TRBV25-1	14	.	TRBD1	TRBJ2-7	TGTGCCAGCAGCGGAATCGGACAGGGAACCGAGCAGTACTTC	CASSGIGQGTEQYF
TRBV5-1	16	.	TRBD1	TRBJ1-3	TGCGCCAGCAGCCGGACAGGGTCTAGCTCTGGAAACACCATATATTTT	CASSRTGSSSGNTIYF
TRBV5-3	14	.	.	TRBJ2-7	TGTGCCAGAAGCTTGAATTGCGGGACTGGCGAGCAGTACTTC	CARSLNCGTGEQYF
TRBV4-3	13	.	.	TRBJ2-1	TGCGCCAGCAGCCAAGGCGTATACAATGAGCAGTTCTTC	CASSQGVYNEQFF
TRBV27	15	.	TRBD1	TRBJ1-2	TGTGCCAGCAGTTTAAAGGACAGGGGGAGGGATGGCTACACCTTC	CASSLKDRGRDGYTF
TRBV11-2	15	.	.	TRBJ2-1	TGTGCCAGCAGCTTGGGGGGAGGGGGTTACAATGAGCAGTTCTTC	CASSLGGGGYNEQFF
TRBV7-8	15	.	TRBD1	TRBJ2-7	TGTGCCAGCAGCTTAGCGGGACAGCCCTCCTACGAGCAGTACTTC	CASSLAGQPSYEQYF
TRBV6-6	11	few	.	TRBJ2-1	TGTGCCAGCACCCATTACAATGAGCAGTTCTTC	CASTHYNEQFF
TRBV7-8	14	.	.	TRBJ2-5	TGTGCCAGCAGCTTAGATCCAGGGAAAGAGACCCAGTACTTC	CASSLDPGKETQYF
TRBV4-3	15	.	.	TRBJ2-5	TGCGCCAGCAGCCAAGGGCTAGGTTACCAAGAGACCCAGTACTTC	CASSQGLGYQETQYF
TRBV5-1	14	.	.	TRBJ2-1	TGCGCCAGCAGCTTGCGGACAGACTACAATGAGCAGTTCTTC	CASSLRTDYNEQFF
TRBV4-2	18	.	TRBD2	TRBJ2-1	TGTGCCAGCAGCCAAGGCCTGACTAGCGGAGGGACCTACAATGAGCAGTTCTTC	CASSQGLTSGGTYNEQFF
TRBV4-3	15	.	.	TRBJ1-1	TGCGCCAGCAGCCAATTCCCGGGGTCGGGCACTGAAGCTTTCTTT	CASSQFPGSGTEAFF
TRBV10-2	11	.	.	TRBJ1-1	TGCGCCAGCAGTGCGGGGGGTGAAGCTTTCTTT	CASSAGGEAFF